These 9 T cell receptor beta chains came from one sample sequenced in a study of OX40 agonist ivuxolimab in advanced cancers. Sequencing was performed with immunoSEQ multiplex PCR; in TCRdb, only in-frame clones are kept and a portion is missing. The table shows around 11,000 clones, with 77% occurring only once. The source was CD4+ or CD8+ T cells sorted from blood, collected in a trial of the OX40 agonist ivuxolimab. Receptor source: an adult with an advanced solid tumor such as melanoma, head and neck, liver or kidney cancer.

CDR3 loop: CASSVDLSPGHSGNTIYF. The CDR3, as DNA: TGTGCCAGCAGCGTAGATCTCTCTCCGGGCCACTCTGGAAACACCATATATTTT. This chain joins TRBV9 and TRBJ1-3; D gene ambiguous. Germline assignment: CDR1 SGDLS and CDR2 YYNGEE. Trimming removed 0 bases at V and 0 bases at J, with 16 bases between. The CDR3 spans 18 residues.

The chain employs TRBV5-1 and TRBJ1-1, with a possible D match to TRBD1 (5 bases). The germline gives CDR1 SGHRS, CDR2 YFSETQ. Trimming pared 7 bases from V and 0 bases from J, leaving 16 bases between. This CDR3 has 15 amino acids. The CDR3 nucleotides read TGCGCCAGCCGGGCCCTGTTGGGGCTGAACACTGAAGCTTTCTTT. Amino acids: CASRALLGLNTEAFF. Filled out from reference TRBV5-1 and TRBJ1-1, the complete variable domain reads KAGVTQTPRYLIKTRGQQVTLSCSPISGHRSVSWYQQTPGQGLQFLFEYFSETQRNKGNFPGRFSGRQFSNSRSEMNVSTLELGDSALYLCASRALLGLNTEAFFGQGTRLTVV.

This rearrangement joins TRBV9 to TRBJ2-5; no definite D call. This CDR3 has 13 residues. The V end was cut by 0 bases, the J end by 7 bases, with 10 bases between. Germline V gene data show CDR1 as SGDLS and CDR2 as YYNGEE. The chain's CDR3 is CASSVETAGTQYF. The CDR3 nucleotides are TGTGCCAGCAGCGTAGAGACCGCCGGGACCCAGTACTTC.

This clone occurred a few times. V is TRBV14 and J is TRBJ2-3, with D perhaps matching TRBD2 (5 bases). CDR3 length equals 18 residues. CDR1 SGHDN and CDR2 FVKESK come from the germline V gene. Trimming pared 1 base from V and 1 base from J, leaving 18 bases between. The CDR3 DNA is TGTGCCAGCAGCCAAGGCTCTAGAGGGCCAATTCGCACAGATACGCAGTATTTT. Residues: CASSQGSRGPIRTDTQYF.

In its sample, this clone was seen once. The chain couples TRBV11-2 to TRBJ2-7; the D gene is possibly TRBD2 (5 bases). This CDR3 is built from 13 residues. Germline V gene data show CDR1 as SGHAT and CDR2 as FQNNGV. Deletions cut 1 base from V and 7 bases from J, with 11 bases between. The CDR3 region is CASSLVSAGEQYF. The CDR3 DNA sequence: TGTGCCAGCAGCTTAGTTTCCGCGGGTGAGCAGTACTTC.

The V gene is TRBV7-2, the J gene TRBJ1-2; D ambiguous. The germline gives CDR1 SGHTA, CDR2 FQGNSA. V was cut by 0 bases and J by 4 bases, with 9 bases left in between. CDR3 length: 14 amino acids. In nucleotides, the CDR3 is TGTGCCAGCAGCTTAGCGGGCATAACCTATGGCTACACCTTC. It translates to CASSLAGITYGYTF.

The count of this clone is one. The CDR3, as DNA: TGTGCCAGCAGTTACCACGATTCGACAGGGAAAAACATTCAGTACTTC. This encodes CASSYHDSTGKNIQYF. This sequence joins TRBV6-5 and TRBJ2-4; 7 bases align to TRBD1. The CDR3 is 16 residues long. Trimming at V came to 2 bases and at J to 4 bases, leaving 8 bases not matched to a gene. Germline CDR1 and CDR2: MNHEY and SVGAGI.

This chain connects TRBV9 to TRBJ1-6; TRBD1 is a possible D gene (5 bases). This CDR3 region has 15 residues. V gave up 0 bases and J gave up 7 bases, with 11 bases separating them. Looked up from germline, CDR1 is SGDLS and CDR2 is YYNGEE. The CDR3 loop is CASSVAGNVNSPLHF. CDR3 sequence (DNA): TGTGCCAGCAGCGTAGCAGGGAACGTAAATTCACCCCTCCACTTT.

This clone rates as medium-sized. The V gene is TRBV2, the J gene TRBJ1-5; D unclear. From germline, CDR1 is SNHLY and CDR2 FYNNEI. The CDR3 has 13 residues. Trimming removed 0 bases from V and 6 bases from J, with 6 bases in between. The CDR3 loop reads CASSEAPGQPQHF. The CDR3 DNA reads as TGTGCCAGCAGTGAAGCCCCAGGTCAGCCCCAGCATTTT.